The TCR beta chain described here comes from a study of cytomegalovirus exposure and HLA in healthy donors. In the study overall: In terms of ancestry, the Caucasian-associated cluster contained roughly 81% of the approximately 400 genotyped donors. Regarding the study as a whole: Evidence from a later analysis indicated that most CMV-associated TCR beta chains looked HLA-restricted.

This clone was counted a few times. As yet, its antigen is unknown. The PCR made use of 60 Vbeta and 13 Jbeta primers. Assay: immunoSEQ multiplex PCR; the TCRdb copy retains only in-frame clones and omits some. Found here are more than 110,000 clones, roughly 70% of them singletons; the top ten hold more than 6.5%. Looked up from germline, CDR1 is GTSNPN and CDR2 is SVGIG (reference sequence). The length of the CDR3 is 14 residues. V trimming: 5 bases; J trimming: 4 bases; junction bases outside the gene matches: 10. V is TRBV30 and J is TRBJ1-1, with TRBD1 matching over 7 bases. Sequenced sample: PBMCs. The receptor comes from a man aged 25 to 40 in good health and CMV-seronegative. The CDR3 protein is CAWDLQGTSTEAFF. The CDR3 nucleotides read TGTGCCTGGGACCTACAGGGGACCTCCACTGAAGCTTTCTTT.